The 28 T cell receptor beta chains presented below share a single source sample, sequenced in a study of blood T cells in healthy people across ages. Combining a sample-barcoded 5' primer with a J-beta primer mix, a second PCR ran for roughly 7 to 12 cycles. TCRdb reprocessed the 5' RACE reads via MiXCR and lists one record per CDR3 protein. The sample holds around 1.5 million distinct CDR3 sequences, around 39% seen once. Sequenced: blood. The origin of the receptors is a woman aged 18-29 years in good health.

This chain links TRBV11-2 with TRBJ2-7, with 7 bases identical to TRBD1. The V gene's germline CDR1 is SGHAT and CDR2 FQNNGV. The CDR3 consists of 16 residues. V lost 1 base, J lost 0 bases, and 6 bases stayed unmatched. DNA of the CDR3: TGTGCCAGCAGCTTAGGCCAGGGGGTCCCCTCCTACGAGCAGTACTTC. It encodes CASSLGQGVPSYEQYF.

The V gene is TRBV7-6, the J gene TRBJ2-3; D is unresolved. CDR1 and CDR2 (germline): SGHVS, FNYEAQ. This CDR3 contains 15 residues. V was trimmed by 5 bases and J by 2 bases, leaving 14 bases between them. The CDR3 DNA follows: TGTGCCAGCAGCGTACACAACGCACCCACAGATACGCAGTATTTT. It encodes CASSVHNAPTDTQYF.

V is TRBV6-2 or TRBV6-3 and J is TRBJ2-2; 8 nucleotides match TRBD2. CDR1 is MNHEY and CDR2 is SVGEGT in the germline V gene. The CDR3 sequence is 15 residues long. V was pared by 5 bases and J by 6 bases, with 8 bases of the junction left unmatched. Written as DNA, the CDR3 is TGTGCCAGCAGTACCACTAGCGGCCCCGCCGGGGAGCTGTTTTTT. Protein sequence: CASSTTSGPAGELFF.

There are many counts of this clonotype. The CDR3 DNA reads as TGCAGTGCTAGGGATCCGGGGGGCACCACAGATACGCAGTATTTT. It is translated as CSARDPGGTTDTQYF. This chain connects TRBV20-1 to TRBJ2-3; possibly TRBD2 for D (7 bases). From germline, CDR1 is DFQATT and CDR2 SNEGSKA (reference sequence). V lost 3 bases and J lost 2, with 15 bases in between. This CDR3 is 15 amino acids long.

V gene TRBV20-1 combines with J gene TRBJ2-1; TRBD2 agrees at 12 bases. Germline-derived CDR1 and CDR2 are DFQATT and SNEGSKA (reference sequence). V trimming: 0 bases; J trimming: 7 bases; junction bases outside the gene matches: 4. The CDR3 consists of 15 residues. The CDR3: CSARDQGLAGNEQFF. The CDR3 DNA sequence: TGCAGTGCTAGAGATCAGGGACTAGCGGGTAATGAGCAGTTCTTC.

This chain uses TRBV7-8 with TRBJ2-7; D unclear. CDR3 length equals 13 residues. Trimming removed 2 bases at V and 6 bases at J, with 11 bases between. Germline V gene sequence: CDR1 SGHVS, CDR2 FQNEAQ. The CDR3 is CASSLLKTGEQYF. In DNA, the CDR3 is TGTGCCAGCAGCTTACTCAAGACGGGCGAGCAGTACTTC.

The chain employs TRBV27 and TRBJ1-2; 8 bases are shared with TRBD1. There are 16 residues in the CDR3. Germline values: CDR1 MNHEY, CDR2 SMNVEV (reference sequence). V dropped 3 bases and J dropped 4; count of bases not matched to a gene: 10. The CDR3: CASSFDIRGRVYGYTF. CDR3 nucleotide sequence: TGTGCCAGCAGTTTCGATATCAGGGGGCGCGTCTATGGCTACACCTTC.

This clonotype was detected a few times. This chain links TRBV7-2 with TRBJ2-6; 10 bases fit TRBD2. Trimming removed 2 bases from V and 0 bases from J; junction bases left unmatched: 1. There are 17 residues in the CDR3. CDR1 SGHTA and CDR2 FQGNSA come from the germline V gene. The DNA for the CDR3 is TGTGCCAGCAGCTTATCTAGCGGGAGCTCTGGGGCCAACGTCCTGACTTTC. Translating it yields CASSLSSGSSGANVLTF.

Only a few counts were recorded for this clonotype. The chain combines TRBV10-3 with TRBJ1-1; maybe TRBD1 (6 bases). The V gene lost 6 bases and the J gene lost 1 base, with 9 bases spanning the gap. The CDR3 has 13 residues. CDR1 and CDR2 (germline): ENHRY, SYGVKD. The CDR3 is CAISGTPNTEAFF. The CDR3, as DNA: TGTGCCATCAGCGGGACACCGAACACTGAAGCTTTCTTT.

The rearrangement joins TRBV11-2 to TRBJ2-7, with D maybe TRBD1 (5 bases). The length of the CDR3 is 14 residues. The ends were cut back, 2 bases at V and 1 base at J, with 9 bases in the middle. The V gene's germline CDR1 is SGHAT and CDR2 FQNNGV. The CDR3 DNA is TGTGCCAGCAGCTTATTCAGGGTTTCCTACGAGCAGTACTTC. As protein: CASSLFRVSYEQYF.

The chain is built from TRBV6-7 and TRBJ1-1, with D possibly being TRBD1 (5 bases). TRBV6-7 counts as an open reading frame of uncertain function. The germline V and J ends were trimmed by 2 bases and 5 bases, with 12 bases remaining between them. The CDR3 length is 14 residues. CDR3 residues: CASSYGTLSTEAFF. CDR3 DNA: TGTGCCAGCAGTTACGGGACTCTCTCAACTGAAGCTTTCTTT.

J is TRBJ2-1 and V is TRBV12-5; possibly TRBD1 for D (6 bases). CDR1 is LGHNT, CDR2 FRNRAP, per germline. V lost 6 bases to trimming and J lost 4 bases, with 13 bases between them. The CDR3 length is 14 residues. The CDR3 sequence: CASGWDNLYNEQFF. The CDR3 nucleotides are TGTGCTAGTGGCTGGGACAATCTTTACAATGAGCAGTTCTTC.

This chain links TRBV6-1 with TRBJ2-7; D is perhaps TRBD1 or TRBD2 (6 bases each). V was cut by 8 bases and J by 2 bases, with 16 bases left in between. The CDR3 contains 14 residues. CDR1 and CDR2 from the germline V gene are MNHNS and SASEGT. This CDR3 reads CASRDMGGPYEQYF. CDR3 coding DNA: TGTGCCAGCCGGGACATGGGAGGTCCCTACGAGCAGTACTTC.

This clonotype showed up just once. V gene TRBV7-2 combines with J gene TRBJ2-7, with a weak D call TRBD2 (6 bases). This CDR3 comprises 17 residues. In germline, CDR1 is SGHTA, CDR2 FQGNSA. Trimming removed 1 base at V and 0 bases at J, with 16 bases between. The chain's CDR3 is CASSLEGWEATSYEQYF. The CDR3 DNA follows: TGTGCCAGCAGCTTAGAGGGGTGGGAGGCGACCTCCTACGAGCAGTACTTC.

This chain joins TRBV10-2 and TRBJ1-2; the match to TRBD1 covers 9 bases. Germline CDR1 and CDR2: WSHSY and SAAADI. This CDR3 contains 12 residues. Trimming removed 7 bases from V and 8 bases from J; junction bases left unmatched: 5. This CDR3 reads CASMGQGIGYTF. The CDR3 DNA reads as TGCGCCAGCATGGGACAGGGAATAGGCTACACCTTC.

The chain employs TRBV6-1 and TRBJ2-3, with TRBD2 matching 11 bases. Germline V gene lookup returns CDR1 MNHNS and CDR2 SASEGT. The CDR3 loop spans 15 amino acids. V was pared by 6 bases and J by 5 bases, with 7 bases of the junction left unmatched. The CDR3 nucleotides read TGTGCCAGCAGGTCCACTAGCGGGAGTGGAGATACGCAGTATTTT. Its protein product is CASRSTSGSGDTQYF.

The V call is TRBV6-1, the J call TRBJ1-2; no clear D. Per the germline V gene, CDR1 is MNHNS and CDR2 is SASEGT. This CDR3 has 14 amino acids. The V end lost 0 bases, the J end lost 2 bases, and 7 bases lay between the germline ends. DNA of the CDR3: TGTGCCAGCAGTGAAGCCGACAACAACTATGGCTACACCTTC. Protein product: CASSEADNNYGYTF.

This clonotype was detected a few times. The chain's CDR3 is CASSSSGRAYHEQYF. In nucleotides, the CDR3 is TGTGCCAGCAGTTCTAGCGGGAGGGCCTACCACGAGCAGTACTTC. The chain recombines TRBV6-6 with TRBJ2-5; TRBD2 aligns across 12 bases. The J call may be faulty, since TRBJ2-7 better matches the DNA end. Germline V CDR1 and CDR2: MNHNY, SVGAGI (reference sequence). This CDR3 contains 15 residues.

V and J are TRBV20-1 and TRBJ1-1; 12 bases are shared with TRBD1. This CDR3 region has 17 residues. Germline V gene sequence: CDR1 DFQATT, CDR2 SNEGSKA (reference sequence). Trimming took 4 bases from V and 4 from J; bases not matched to a gene: 13. The CDR3 DNA reads TGCAGTGCTACCAAAATGGGGACAGGGGGCCAGGGCACTGAAGCTTTCTTT. It codes for CSATKMGTGGQGTEAFF.

This clonotype has more than one count but fewer than ten. The V gene is TRBV10-3, the J gene TRBJ2-3, with 10 nucleotides matching TRBD2. V lost 6 bases, J lost 3 bases, and 6 bases stayed unmatched. The CDR3 consists of 15 residues. From germline, CDR1 is ENHRY and CDR2 SYGVKD. CDR3 DNA sequence: TGTGCCATCAGCTTAGCGGGAGGAGGAACAGATACGCAGTATTTT. Translated, it gives CAISLAGGGTDTQYF.

The table lists this clonotype with a few counts. The CDR3 here is CSTPQGLAGEIGWSYNEQFF. The CDR3 coding sequence is TGCAGTACACCACAGGGACTAGCGGGAGAAATCGGGTGGTCCTACAATGAGCAGTTCTTC. The rearrangement links TRBV20-1 to TRBJ2-1; 14 bases are a match to TRBD2. CDR1 and CDR2 (germline): DFQATT, SNEGSKA (reference sequence). J lost 1 base, V lost 8 bases, and 19 bases had no gene match. CDR3 size: 20 residues.

The table lists this clonotype with a few counts. The J gene is TRBJ2-2, the V gene TRBV6-2 or TRBV6-3; 8 bases match TRBD1. This CDR3 has 16 residues. CDR1 is MNHEY, CDR2 SVGEGT, per germline. V lost 6 bases, J lost 1 base, and 7 bases stayed unmatched. The CDR3 nucleotides read TGTGCCAGCAGCAACAGGGGGACCTTGAACACCGGGGAGCTGTTTTTT. Its translation: CASSNRGTLNTGELFF.

CDR3 residues: CAGRDPAKNIQYF. In DNA form, the CDR3 reads TGTGCCGGCCGGGATCCGGCCAAAAACATTCAGTACTTC. The genes are TRBV28 and TRBJ2-4; the D gene is possibly TRBD2 (5 bases). Germline CDR1 reads MDHEN; CDR2 reads SYDVKM. The CDR3 is 13 amino acids. Trimming pared 11 bases from V and 1 base from J, leaving 12 bases between.

Concerning this clonotype itself: A read error may explain this, as a much larger clone is one base away. J is TRBJ2-3 and V is TRBV20-1, with TRBD2 as a possible D gene (6 bases). The CDR3 is 16 residues long. Germline V lookup: CDR1 DFQATT, CDR2 SNEGSKA (reference sequence). V was clipped by 6 bases and J by 0 bases, with 19 bases between them. CDR3 residues: CSATSRLVISTDTQYF. The CDR3 DNA follows: TGCAGTGCAACCAGCAGACTAGTGATTAGCACAGATACGCAGTATTTT.

This clonotype appeared a few times. J is TRBJ2-1 and V is TRBV6-1, with 10 bases that match TRBD2. Germline loops: CDR1 MNHNS, CDR2 SASEGT. This CDR3 spans 14 amino acids. J was trimmed by 12 bases and V by 6 bases; bases with no gene match: 11. Written as DNA, the CDR3 is TGTGCCAGCAGCCCAGCGGGAGGGCTTCAGGGGCAGTTCTTC. This encodes CASSPAGGLQGQFF.

The genes are TRBV7-2 and TRBJ2-1; TRBD1 matches 9 bases. The ends lost 4 bases at V and 7 bases at J; junction bases unmatched: 11. The CDR3 is 16 residues long. Germline assignment: CDR1 SGHTA and CDR2 FQGNSA. The CDR3 spells CASSSQGAQKMNEQFF. The DNA for the CDR3 is TGTGCCAGCAGCTCACAGGGGGCGCAAAAAATGAATGAGCAGTTCTTC. Supplemented by reference TRBV7-2 and TRBJ2-1, the full variable domain reads GAGVSQSPSNKVTEKGKDVELRCDPISGHTALYWYRQSLGQGLEFLIYFQGNSAPDKSGLPSDRFSAERTGGSVSTLTIQRTQQEDSAVYLCASSSQGAQKMNEQFFGPGTRLTVL.

This clonotype occurred once. The chain has TRBV6-5 and TRBJ2-5; 7 nucleotides agree with TRBD2. The junction had 17 bases not matched to a gene; V was cut back by 8 bases and J by 11 bases. Germline loops: CDR1 MNHEY, CDR2 SVGAGI. The CDR3 has 14 amino acids. CDR3 protein: CASGTTASYNEQYF. The CDR3, as DNA: TGTGCCAGCGGGACTACCGCCTCGTACAATGAGCAGTACTTC.

This clonotype appeared a single time. The chain recombines TRBV5-1 with TRBJ1-1, with D perhaps TRBD1 (5 bases). V lost 1 base to trimming and J lost 2 bases, with 18 bases between them. CDR1 is SGHRS, CDR2 YFSETQ, per germline. The CDR3 spans 17 residues. CDR3 sequence reads: CASSLNSARVLNTEAFF. For the CDR3, the DNA is TGCGCCAGCAGCTTGAATTCGGCCAGGGTCCTCAACACTGAAGCTTTCTTT.